The sequence of this T cell receptor beta chain was determined in a study of blood T cell repertoires in COVID-19. The overall study: T cells, B-cell-depleted T cells, or PBMCs provided the cDNA or gDNA that served as material.

Germline V gene data show CDR1 as SGHVS and CDR2 as FNYEAQ. V lost 4 bases and J lost 6; bases outside the gene matches: 6. CDR3 length: 16 amino acids. Repertoires were generated with immunoSEQ multiplex PCR, while TCRdb's copy carries only in-frame clones and drops some. The sample records about 200,000 clones, around 90% being singletons. The chain combines TRBV7-6 with TRBJ1-6, with 10 bases that match TRBD1. The TCR was taken from a man aged 60 to 75 with COVID-19, enrolled during active disease. Sequences were obtained from peripheral blood. CDR3 sequence reads: CASSSDRGLGNSPLHF. As DNA, the CDR3 is TGTGCCAGCAGCTCCGACAGGGGGCTCGGTAATTCACCCCTCCACTTT.